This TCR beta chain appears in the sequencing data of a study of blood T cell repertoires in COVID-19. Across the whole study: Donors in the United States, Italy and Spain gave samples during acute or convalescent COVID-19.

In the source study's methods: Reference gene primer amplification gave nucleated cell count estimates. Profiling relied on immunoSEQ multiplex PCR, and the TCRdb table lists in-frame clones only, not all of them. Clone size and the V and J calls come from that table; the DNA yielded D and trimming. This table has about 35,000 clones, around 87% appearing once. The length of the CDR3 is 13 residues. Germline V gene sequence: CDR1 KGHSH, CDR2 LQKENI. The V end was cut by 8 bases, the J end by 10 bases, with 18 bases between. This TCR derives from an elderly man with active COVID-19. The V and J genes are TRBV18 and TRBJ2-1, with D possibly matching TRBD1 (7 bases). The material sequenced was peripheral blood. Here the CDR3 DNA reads TGTGCCAGCACATCCGAGGGGGCGGGGGAGCAGTTCTTC. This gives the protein CASTSEGAGEQFF.